This T cell receptor (beta chain) was identified in a study of T cells in Graves' hyperthyroidism and ophthalmopathy. Germline-derived CDR1 and CDR2 are DFQATT and SNEGSKA (reference sequence). The CDR3 is 12 residues long. V was cut by 6 bases and J by 0 bases, with 8 bases left in between. Patients were aged 18 to 65, had disease duration under 2 months, and had newly diagnosed hyperthyroidism. Amplification of TCR beta CDR3 regions used RNA as the template. Using the HTBI primer set, a first-round RT-PCR was run on the TCR CDR3. TCRdb ran MiXCR on the multiplex PCR reads and lists one entry per CDR3 protein. The sample has approximately 590,000 distinct CDR3 sequences, less than 20% seen once. This clonotype was detected many times. As yet, its antigen is unknown. The study, taken as a whole, reports: A 13 V-J model separated ophthalmopathy from stable hyperthyroidism. Blood held most thyroid clonotypes expanded above 0.001 frequency.

This chain connects TRBV20-1 to TRBJ1-1; no clear D. This TCR derives from a woman younger than 45 with Graves' hyperthyroidism. The specimen was blood. CDR3 residues: CSARLMNTEAFF. DNA of the CDR3: TGCAGTGCCAGACTCATGAACACTGAAGCTTTCTTT.